This T cell receptor (beta chain) is from a study of cytomegalovirus exposure and HLA in healthy donors (dated by TCRdb to about 2017). General notes on the study: An earlier analysis of 587 of the donors reported 276 Gb of sequence data and 100 million to 120 million unique TCR beta sequences obtained from some 200 million T cells. To decide whether each TCR beta V gene segment behaved as functional or pseudogenic, an earlier analysis of 587 of the donors relied on high-throughput TCR beta sequencing. The number of typed donors differed by locus: about 629-630 for A, B, C, DRB1 and DQB1; 500 to 550 for DQA1; over 600 for DPA1; and some 450 for DPB1. About 300 gigabases of sequencing data and approximately 80 million unique TCR sequences were included in an early release covering about 700 HLA-typed donors. Alongside the repertoire data, information on donor age, sex, ethnicity and CMV serostatus was compiled. HLA typing covered class I and class II loci at four-digit resolution. Rather than drawing on any new phenotypic data, the later analysis identified candidate immune exposures from TCR beta sequences and the way those sequences occurred across donors. The study aimed to test whether signatures of past pathogen exposure could be identified by cataloging public T cell receptors. In a later analysis, previously published TCR beta repertoires from some 640 donors were re-analyzed and high-resolution HLA genotyping was added so that TCR occurrence patterns could be studied. To predict cytomegalovirus infection status, the study brought together high-throughput TCR immunosequencing, statistical association of individual TCRs with disease status, and machine learning. On average, around 240,000 unique TCR beta nucleotide sequences were sequenced per donor among 398 genotyped donors of the cohort, with roughly 18% of those sequences being non-productive. Every repertoire in the discovery cohort had been generated on one and the same sequencing platform. Using immunosequencing, the study profiled T cell repertoires from 640 or so subjects and related those repertoires to cytomegalovirus serostatus. A later genetic analysis took genome-wide SNP genotypes for about 55% of the 666 donors and used that subset as a discovery cohort. The genetic ancestry cluster associated with self-reported Caucasian donors included about 84% of the roughly 400 genotyped donors. Besides the first cohort of some 670 subjects, a separate validation cohort made up of 120 different subjects was used. Four or five DR-DQ haplotypes were handled as single units for association and clustering, since linkage in the cohort was strong. The investigation overall reported the following: In an earlier analysis of 587 of the donors, most TCR beta V segments were observed in productive rearrangements about 87% or about 30% of the time, broadly matching IMGT annotations. When HLA alleles, especially DR and DQ, strongly co-occurred, TCR associations were difficult to assign to individual alleles. According to a later genetic analysis, donors in an Asian-associated ancestry cluster had fewer N-insertions in productive TCRs than the approximately 610-donor mean. A later analysis found that most CMV-associated TCR beta chains appeared HLA-restricted, with HLA associations seemingly driven largely by CMV exposure. The authors suggested that the approach could potentially be generalized to other disease states and immunological phenotypes. In a later analysis, HLA-associated TCR beta chains showed more clonal expansion and lower generation probabilities than non-associated chains that were equally common. HLA typing was unavailable for some donors at each locus, so association tests used only the typed subset. An association between a missense DCLRE1C variant and V-gene and J-gene trimming of TCR beta chains was found in a later genetic analysis and replicated in an independent cohort. Sequencing depth was assumed to be roughly uniform across donors in the presence/absence analyses, though that assumption may not hold. This cohort had only TCR beta chains sequenced, and the lack of alpha or paired-chain data limited which features could be detected. In a later analysis, several top co-occurrence clusters were reported to appear linked to parvovirus B19, influenza, CMV and Epstein-Barr virus. Most TCR sequences were seen in very few donors, while some public TCRs were found in many individuals. Approximately 16 rarely observed V segments, including chromosome 9 orphons, were excluded from the earlier analysis of a few hundred of the donors because counts were too low. In vitro tests confirmed that a few of the cytomegalovirus-associated TCR beta chains recognize cytomegalovirus antigens. The study gave a list of over 150 TCR beta chains associated with cytomegalovirus. A further reported finding was that TCR beta sequences accurately predicted the HLA-A and HLA-B alleles for most subjects in the first cohort. A later analysis found that TCR association rates varied across HLA loci, with DRB1 alleles showing the most associated TCRs and HLA-C alleles the fewest. For the cohort, immune exposure information was limited to CMV serostatus. The classifier was reported to diagnose cytomegalovirus status with high specificity and sensitivity in both the original and validation cohorts. A group of highly shared sequence variants was considered likely to be a technical artifact of the sequencing pipeline. At a false discovery rate of 0.05, a later analysis linked some 17,000 TCR beta sequences to specific HLA alleles. Correlated functional status among segregating V segments might reflect linkage disequilibrium, but an unknown experimental factor could not be ruled out.

Comments on this clone: Its antigen has not been determined. Base qualities are missing; no much larger clone stands one base away.

The cohort was made up of approximately 670 healthy bone marrow donors. At the time of sampling, all cohort members were nominally healthy, though unrecorded immune exposures were likely present. The donor tested CMV seropositive and was one of the 289 seropositive cohort members. A peripheral blood sample was provided by each donor, and peripheral blood mononuclear cells were used for TCR beta sequencing. Genomic DNA was extracted from the blood cell samples with the Qiagen DNeasy Blood Extraction Kit. Libraries were built with the immunoSEQ multiplex PCR assay. For the multiplex PCR, a mixture combining 60 forward primers for TCR Vbeta segments and 13 reverse primers for TCR Jbeta segments was used. Amplification of the CDR3 region of rearranged TCR beta genes was performed with a multiplex PCR assay on genomic DNA. The amplified TCR beta libraries were sequenced on the Illumina HiSeq System as 87-base-pair reads. Turning to the authors' computational methods: A later analysis counted about 80 million unique TCR beta chains across the 500 to 850 repertoires, and around 9.9 million of these chains were shared by at least two donors. Raw reads were error-corrected and collapsed into unique sequences by a nearest-neighbor algorithm in which closely related sequences were merged to remove PCR and sequencing errors. CDR3 sequences were aligned to IMGT reference sequences to assign V, D and J gene segments. Each retained sequence needed at least a six-nucleotide match to both a V gene segment and a J gene segment. A rearrangement was called productive if the CDR3 had no stop codons and remained in frame with V and J, and every other rearrangement was called non-productive. Following IMGT convention, CDR3 was defined as the stretch from the second conserved V-encoded cysteine to the conserved J-encoded phenylalanine. In an earlier analysis of some 550 of the donors, sequences lacking an unambiguous match to a single V gene segment were excluded. An earlier analysis of 500 to 700 of the donors classified V segments as functional when productive rearrangements were above 56.7% and as segregating when the standard deviation between donors was above 5%. To diagnose cytomegalovirus status from the catalog of TCR beta chain sequences, a statistical classification framework was built. V and J gene assignment, in a later analysis, came from comparing TCR nucleotide sequences with IMGT/GENE-DB human TR gene sequences. The TCRdist pipeline was used in a later analysis to assign CDR3 sequences and most-parsimonious VDJ recombination scenarios. In a later analysis, each TCR beta chain was defined by its CDR3 amino acid sequence together with its V-gene family, and reads without a unique V-gene family were excluded. A later analysis removed 600 or so highly shared, low-generation-probability nucleotide sequences to deal with suspected cross-contamination and a sequencing artifact. In a later analysis, a clonal expansion index was calculated for each public chain from normalized within-repertoire ranks of inferred template counts. A later analysis computed generation probabilities with a VDJ recombination model fitted to out-of-frame rearrangements, and checked the results against IGoR. In a later analysis, hypergeometric tests were used to score TCR-TCR, TCR-HLA and TCR-CMV co-occurrence, with a repertoire-size bias correction applied to TCR pairs. A later analysis estimated false discovery rates by permuting HLA or CMV assignments 20 times. A later analysis grouped co-occurring TCRs with DBSCAN, adding TCRdist sequence similarity when clustering within HLA-allele-positive subsets. For co-occurrence clustering, repertoires with fewer than 30,000 or more than 120,000 public chains were excluded, along with four to six repertoires with anomalous nucleotide sharing. TCRdb holds this immuneACCESS table with in-frame rearrangements only. Some clones are missing; in checked studies, unresolved V genes explain under half, and the rest has no known cause. V and J calls and clone size come straight from that table; D and trimming were deduced from the DNA. The sample profile shows roughly 92,000 clones; approximately 80% of them were found once. Jointly, the top ten make up around 4.2% of the sample.

What was sequenced was PBMCs. This TCR was sampled from a woman between 65 and 79 years old in good health and CMV-seropositive.

The CDR3 region has the sequence CSASQGAEAFF. The sequenced DNA: TGCAGTGCTTCGCAGGGCGCTGAAGCTTTCTTT. The chain is made from TRBV20-1 and TRBJ1-1, with TRBD1 as a weak D call on 5 bases. The CDR3 goes from the cysteine to the phenylalanine over 11 residues. Here the CDR3 DNA is all that survives: 33 bases in frame from base 1. Trimming takes 5 bases from V and 6 bases from J, and the germline ends sit 10 bases apart. Reading the germline V gene (reference sequence) gives CDR1 DFQATT and CDR2 SNEGSKA.